This TCR beta chain was found in a study of blood T cells in healthy people across ages. Broader study findings: With naive T cell percentage, TCR beta diversity showed a strong correlation.

Germline V lookup: CDR1 DFQATT, CDR2 SNEGSKA (reference sequence). Trimming removed 6 bases from V and 0 bases from J; junction bases left unmatched: 3. This CDR3 comprises 13 residues. Those donating, healthy Caucasian individuals from Russia, were aged about 6 to 100. Primers used in a second PCR of about 7 to 12 cycles were a sample-barcoded 5' primer and a J-beta primer mix. A single record per CDR3 protein comes from TCRdb applying MiXCR to the 5' RACE reads. The sample lists 1.5 million to 2 million distinct CDR3 sequences; roughly 27% were seen once. With regard to this clonotype: The antigen is not known.

The receptor comes from a woman between 25 and 40 years old in good health. The source material was blood. The rearrangement links TRBV20-1 to TRBJ2-3; 7 bases fit TRBD1. CDR3: CSAWDSSTDTQYF. The DNA for the CDR3 is TGCAGTGCCTGGGACAGTAGCACAGATACGCAGTATTTT.